Sequencing of this T cell receptor beta chain was carried out in a study of regulatory and conventional T cells in RAG deficiency. This clone appeared a few times. Its antigen is still unknown. Findings and limits, study-wide: Patient subsets had shorter CDR3s; Omenn Treg-Tconv overlap exceeded 75%. Omenn syndrome and CID/AS patients had around 100-fold fewer unique Treg TCR beta sequences, versus around 9.8-fold elsewhere. RAG-deficient patients showed markedly lower Shannon entropy and higher Simpson indices than control T-cell subsets. Sorted Omenn CD25-high CD127-low cells may not be bona fide Tregs.

The CDR3 totals 14 residues. Germline CDR1 and CDR2: LNHDA and SQIVND (reference sequence). V shed 6 bases, J shed 2 bases, and the junction held 3 bases outside the gene matches. The sorted conventional CD4+ T cells were CD25-low and CD127-high, with genomic DNA sequenced. The method was immunoSEQ multiplex PCR; TCRdb's version includes in-frame clones alone and lacks a portion of them. The sample lists 40,000 to 55,000 clones; 85% to 90% were seen once. The same sample was also studied in work on regulatory T cells. That paper states: The PCR used 52 TRBV and 13 TRBJ primers.

The specimen sequenced was CD4+ effector T cells sorted from blood. V and J are TRBV19 and TRBJ1-2; 10 positions agree with TRBD1. The receptor comes from a human donor in good health. The CDR3 is CASRGQGPNYGYTF. The CDR3 nucleotides read TGTGCCAGTAGGGGACAGGGGCCAAACTATGGCTACACCTTC. Using reference TRBV19 and TRBJ1-2 for the parts outside the CDR3, the full variable domain is DGGITQSPKYLFRKEGQNVTLSCEQNLNHDAMYWYRQDPGQGLRLIYYSQIVNDFQKGDIAEGYSVSREKKESFPLTVTSAQKNPTAFYLCASRGQGPNYGYTFGSGTRLTVV.